Listed here are 19 T cell receptor beta chains from one sample, sequenced in a study of blood T cells in healthy people across ages. Using a J-beta primer mix together with a sample-barcoded 5' primer, a second PCR was run for about 7 to 12 cycles. MiXCR, applied by TCRdb to the 5' RACE reads, yields one record per CDR3 protein. The sample contains around 850,000 distinct CDR3 sequences, roughly 35% of which appear only once. Sequencing was done on a sample of blood. These receptors all come from a man aged 18 to 30 in good health.

A few counts support this clonotype. V usage is TRBV13 and J usage is TRBJ2-7; D gene uncertain. The V end lost 4 bases, the J end lost 7 bases, and 17 bases lay between the germline ends. The CDR3 extends over 14 amino acids. CDR1 is PRHDT and CDR2 is FYEKMQ in the germline V gene (reference sequence). CDR3 residues: CASSSSRPLDEQYF. The CDR3 region has the DNA TGTGCCAGCAGCTCCTCTCGACCTCTCGATGAGCAGTACTTC.

The chain employs TRBV6-5 and TRBJ2-2, with TRBD2 identical over 13 bases. V trimming: 1 base; J trimming: 1 base; junction bases outside the gene matches: 9. CDR3 size: 20 residues. Germline V gene data show CDR1 as MNHEY and CDR2 as SVGAGI. For the CDR3, the DNA is TGTGCCAGCAGTTACTTCCGTGGGACTAGCGGGGACCAGAACACCGGGGAGCTGTTTTTT. It translates to CASSYFRGTSGDQNTGELFF.

This clonotype showed up many times. The J gene is TRBJ2-3, the V gene TRBV12-3 or TRBV12-4, with 8 bases matching TRBD2. The CDR3 runs 15 residues. J was trimmed by 0 bases and V by 6 bases; bases with no gene match: 5. CDR3 region: CASSPAGVSTDTQYF. CDR3 DNA: TGTGCCAGCAGCCCAGCGGGGGTTAGCACAGATACGCAGTATTTT.

This chain uses TRBV9 with TRBJ2-2, with D possibly matching TRBD1 (6 bases). This CDR3 is 15 amino acids long. Trimming left V 3 bases short and J 4 bases short, with 13 bases between. The germline CDR1 and CDR2 sequences are SGDLS and YYNGEE. The CDR3 region is CASSARGLSTGELFF. CDR3 sequence (DNA): TGTGCCAGCAGCGCCAGGGGTTTGAGCACCGGGGAGCTGTTTTTT.

This clonotype occurred a few times. The chain employs TRBV6-5 and TRBJ2-1; unclear D gene. Germline CDR1 reads MNHEY; CDR2 reads SVGAGI. V was clipped by 0 bases and J by 6 bases, with 15 bases between them. The CDR3 runs to 16 residues. In DNA form, the CDR3 reads TGTGCCAGCAGTTACTCATTGCGCTCTCCGAGCAATGAGCAGTTCTTC. It encodes CASSYSLRSPSNEQFF.

This sequence joins TRBV27 and TRBJ2-3; D perhaps matches TRBD1 (6 bases). CDR1 and CDR2 (germline): MNHEY, SMNVEV (reference sequence). This CDR3 comprises 14 residues. V dropped 0 bases and J dropped 8 bases, with 12 bases sitting between them. Written as DNA, the CDR3 is TGTGCCAGCAGTTTATCAGGGGGAAAGGGTACGCAGTATTTT. Its protein is CASSLSGGKGTQYF.

This rearrangement joins TRBV15 to TRBJ1-2, with D possibly TRBD1 on 6 matching bases. CDR3 length: 14 amino acids. Per germline, CDR1 LNHNV and CDR2 YYDKDF (reference sequence). V lost 1 base and J 2 bases, leaving 8 bases between the germline ends. The CDR3 loop is CATSRGTGNYGYTF. In DNA form, the CDR3 reads TGTGCCACCAGCAGAGGAACAGGGAACTATGGCTACACCTTC.

This clonotype was picked up a small number of times. The chain joins TRBV7-8 to TRBJ2-7; D gene uncertain. Germline V gives CDR1 SGHVS, CDR2 FQNEAQ. This CDR3 is 15 amino acids long. V was clipped by 5 bases and J by 4 bases, with 18 bases between them. DNA of the CDR3: TGTGCCAGCAGCGCAGAGCAAATGGCCGCATACGAGCAGTACTTC. Its translation is CASSAEQMAAYEQYF. The whole variable domain, remainder taken from reference TRBV7-8 and TRBJ2-7, is GAGVSQSPRYKVAKRGQDVALRCDPISGHVSLFWYQQALGQGPEFLTYFQNEAQLDKSGLPSDRFFAERPEGSVSTLKIQRTQQEDSAVYLCASSAEQMAAYEQYFGPGTRLTVT.

A remark on this clonotype: The germline gene is not matched at one end of the junction; a read error may be the cause. This sequence joins TRBV7-2 and TRBJ2-3; possible D gene TRBD2, 7 bases. CDR1 is SGHTA, CDR2 FQGNSA, per germline. This CDR3 is 13 amino acids long. This chain's CDR3 is CASSSAGADTRYF. In DNA form, the CDR3 reads TGTGCCAGCAGCTCCGCGGGGGCAGATACGCGGTATTTT.

This chain links TRBV6-6 with TRBJ2-5, with no clear D. Judging by the DNA end, TRBJ2-7 fits better; the J call may be wrong. Germline lookup yields CDR1 MNHNY and CDR2 SVGAGI (reference sequence). The CDR3 contains 12 residues. The CDR3 here is CASSYPKNEQYF. The DNA of the CDR3 is TGTGCCAGCAGTTACCCGAAGAACGAGCAGTACTTC.

The chain has TRBV28 and TRBJ1-2; perhaps TRBD1 as D (5 bases). Germline lookup yields CDR1 MDHEN and CDR2 SYDVKM. The germline V and J ends were trimmed by 8 bases and 7 bases, with 17 bases remaining between them. This CDR3 is 13 amino acids long. CDR3 amino acids: CASSFRESRGYTF. The CDR3 DNA reads as TGTGCCAGCTCCTTCAGGGAGAGTCGTGGCTACACCTTC.

For this clonotype: At one of its ends the junction is not consistent with the germline gene, which may arise from a read error. This chain connects TRBV27 to TRBJ2-1; D is uncertain. Germline CDR1 and CDR2: MNHEY and SMNVEV (reference sequence). The CDR3 is 14 residues long. CDR3 nucleotide sequence: TGTGCCGGCAGTTTAACCCCTATAAACAATGAGCAGTTCTTC. The encoded protein is CAGSLTPINNEQFF.

The sample holds one count of this clonotype. This chain connects TRBV7-2 to TRBJ1-6, with D perhaps matching TRBD1 (5 bases). Germline V lookup: CDR1 SGHTA, CDR2 FQGNSA. Trimming left V 3 bases short and J 7 bases short, with 13 bases between. The CDR3 extends over 15 amino acids. DNA of the CDR3: TGTGCCAGCAGCTTGCCCAGGGATTACAATTCACCCCTCCACTTT. Translated, it gives CASSLPRDYNSPLHF.

This clonotype was counted between two and nine times. V usage is TRBV3-1 and J usage is TRBJ2-5, with D perhaps matching TRBD2 (7 bases). The germline V gene has CDR1 LGHDT and CDR2 YNNKEL (reference sequence). This CDR3 is built from 15 residues. The V end lost 4 bases, the J end lost 11 bases, and 23 bases lay between the germline ends. The CDR3 spells CASSLPGGEYNEQYF. The CDR3 nucleotides are TGTGCCAGCAGCCTACCGGGGGGCGAATACAATGAGCAGTACTTC.

The chain uses TRBV24-1 and TRBJ2-1; a possible D gene is TRBD2 (6 bases). Trimming took off 6 bases at V and 1 base at J, with 9 bases between the two ends. The CDR3 totals 14 residues. The germline V gene has CDR1 KGHDR and CDR2 SFDVKD. CDR3 sequence (DNA): TGTGCCACCAGTCCGGGAGAATCCTACAATGAGCAGTTCTTC. Protein sequence: CATSPGESYNEQFF.

This clonotype was seen at least ten times. The chain recombines TRBV20-1 with TRBJ2-1; 10 bases line up with TRBD2. V shed 3 bases, J shed 7 bases, and the junction held 12 bases outside the gene matches. CDR1 DFQATT and CDR2 SNEGSKA come from the germline V gene (reference sequence). The CDR3 is 16 residues long. The CDR3: CSARGLAQNPRNEQFF. In nucleotides, the CDR3 is TGCAGTGCTAGGGGACTAGCGCAAAACCCCAGGAATGAGCAGTTCTTC.

In this sample, this clonotype turned up a few times. This sequence joins TRBV5-1 and TRBJ2-1, with TRBD2 matching 9 bases. V was clipped by 2 bases and J by 8 bases; unmatched bases: 8. The CDR3 covers 15 residues. Germline CDR1 reads SGHRS; CDR2 reads YFSETQ. Written as DNA, the CDR3 is TGCGCCAGCAGCTTTAGCGGGGGCGGAGGCTATGAGCAGTTCTTC. Its translation: CASSFSGGGGYEQFF.

The sample holds many counts of this clonotype. This chain joins TRBV12-3 or TRBV12-4 and TRBJ2-5; 9 bases map to TRBD1. V was pared by 4 bases and J by 4 bases, with 4 bases of the junction left unmatched. This CDR3 is 14 amino acids long. CDR3 in amino acids: CASSSNRGLETQYF. The CDR3 DNA sequence: TGTGCCAGCAGTTCTAACAGGGGGCTAGAGACCCAGTACTTC.

The gene calls are TRBV4-2 and TRBJ2-5; the D is unclear. The CDR3 contains 14 residues. Trimming pared 0 bases from V and 1 base from J, leaving 6 bases between. Germline V gene data show CDR1 as LGHNA and CDR2 as YNFKEQ. In DNA form, the CDR3 reads TGTGCCAGCAGCCAAGACTCCAGCCAAGAGACCCAGTACTTC. As protein: CASSQDSSQETQYF.